These 13 T cell receptor beta chains came from one sample sequenced in a study of blood T cells in healthy people across ages (dated by TCRdb to about 2015). The library was prepared using 5' RACE. The sequencer was an Illumina HiSeq 2500. A second PCR of about 7 to 12 cycles was run with a J-beta primer mix and a sample-barcoded 5' primer. TCRdb reanalyzed the raw reads on its own, using fastp at Q25 for trimming and MiXCR for clone calling, and kept in-frame beta chains. Entries that share a CDR3 protein sequence are merged under the most common genes and DNA. Recorded for this sample are about 900,000 distinct CDR3 sequences; about 44% of them occurred a single time. About an eighth of the sample is in the top ten clones. The specimen was blood. The receptors shown here come from a man aged 25 to 40 in good health.

The V and J genes are TRBV29-1 and TRBJ1-2; 8 positions agree with TRBD1. With V trimmed by 5 bases and J by 3 bases, 2 bases remained unmatched. Germline-derived CDR1 and CDR2 are SQVTM and ANQGSEA. The CDR3 covers 12 residues. Here the CDR3 reads CSVTTGDYGYTF. The CDR3 DNA reads as TGCAGCGTTACGACAGGGGACTATGGCTACACCTTC.

This clonotype was recorded only once. The chain recombines TRBV6-2 or TRBV6-3 with TRBJ1-5; D uncertain. The CDR3 is 13 amino acids. The V gene's germline CDR1 is MNHEY and CDR2 SVGEGT. V shed 5 bases and J shed 2 bases, with 7 bases lying between them. The CDR3 nucleotides are TGTGCCAGCAGTGACTTTGGCAATCAGCCCCAGCATTTT. Translation: CASSDFGNQPQHF.

The chain employs TRBV12-3 or TRBV12-4 and TRBJ1-2, with D maybe TRBD1 (6 bases). The CDR3 is made up of 13 amino acids. V was cut by 2 bases and J by 7 bases, with 11 bases left in between. CDR3 region: CASSLPEQGGYTF. CDR3 coding DNA: TGTGCCAGCAGTTTACCGGAACAGGGTGGCTACACCTTC.

This clonotype was counted many times. A much larger clone lies one base from this, so it may be a read error. V and J are TRBV5-1 and TRBJ2-7; a possible D gene is TRBD2 (6 bases). The CDR3 contains 13 residues. From germline, CDR1 is SGHRS and CDR2 YFSETQ. V dropped 3 bases and J dropped 4 bases, with 11 bases sitting between them. In DNA form, the CDR3 reads TGCGCCAGCAGCTGCGGGACTGGATACGAGCAGTACTTC. Its protein product is CASSCGTGYEQYF. The variable domain in full, with the rest retrieved from reference TRBV5-1 and TRBJ2-7, is KAGVTQTPRYLIKTRGQQVTLSCSPISGHRSVSWYQQTPGQGLQFLFEYFSETQRNKGNFPGRFSGRQFSNSRSEMNVSTLELGDSALYLCASSCGTGYEQYFGPGTRLTVT.

At least ten counts were recorded for this clonotype. V and J are TRBV6-2 or TRBV6-3 and TRBJ2-1; 10 nucleotides match TRBD1. Germline loops: CDR1 MNHEY, CDR2 SVGEGT. The CDR3 is 15 amino acids. V was clipped by 7 bases and J by 4 bases; unmatched bases: 7. The CDR3 region is CASIPDRGAYNEQFF. DNA of the CDR3: TGTGCCAGCATCCCGGACAGGGGGGCTTACAATGAGCAGTTCTTC.

The chain uses TRBV28 and TRBJ2-2; either TRBD1 or TRBD2 may fit D (5 bases each). This CDR3 region has 13 residues. Germline loops: CDR1 MDHEN, CDR2 SYDVKM. The CDR3 coding sequence is TGTGTCACATGGGACCGCAACACCGGGGAGCTGTTTTTT. Residues: CVTWDRNTGELFF.

The sample holds a few counts of this clonotype. This rearrangement joins TRBV10-3 to TRBJ2-7, with D unresolved. Trimming shortened V by 2 bases and J by 6 bases, and 17 bases separated the two germline ends. The germline V gene encodes CDR1 ENHRY and CDR2 SYGVKD. CDR3 size: 15 residues. The CDR3 region has the DNA TGTGCCATCAGTGAGGCAACGTTGGGTAGGGTCGAGCAGTACTTC. It specifies CAISEATLGRVEQYF.

This clonotype was recorded at least ten times. This chain joins TRBV11-1 and TRBJ1-1; 7 bases map to TRBD1. Losses at the gene ends were 5 bases for V and 9 bases for J; bases not matched to a gene: 6. This CDR3 has 12 amino acids. Germline V gene data show CDR1 as SGHAT and CDR2 as FQDESV (reference sequence). The CDR3 bases are TGTGCCAGCAGCCCCGGGACAGTTAAAGCTTTCTTT. The encoded protein is CASSPGTVKAFF.

In this sample, this clonotype turned up a few times. This sequence joins TRBV5-6 and TRBJ2-5, with 9 bases identical to TRBD2. Per the germline V gene, CDR1 is SGHDT and CDR2 is YYEEEE. The J segment lost 5 bases and the V segment lost 3 bases, leaving 11 bases of the junction unmatched. The CDR3 covers 16 residues. The CDR3 protein is CASSSLTSGRGETQYF. The CDR3 bases are TGTGCCAGCAGCTCCTTGACTAGCGGCCGGGGGGAGACCCAGTACTTC.

This clonotype was seen only a few times. This rearrangement joins TRBV28 to TRBJ1-2; D is undetermined. Germline V gives CDR1 MDHEN, CDR2 SYDVKM. This CDR3 is 15 amino acids long. The V gene lost 4 bases and the J gene lost 8 bases, with 20 bases spanning the gap. CDR3 sequence: CASSSGRQGSWGYTF. The CDR3 nucleotides read TGTGCCAGCAGTTCGGGGAGACAAGGGTCCTGGGGCTACACCTTC.

CDR3 sequence: CASSQESLKALHF. The CDR3 DNA follows: TGTGCCAGCAGCCAGGAATCTCTCAAGGCCCTCCACTTT. The chain combines TRBV3-1 with TRBJ1-6; D not certain. Germline V gene lookup returns CDR1 LGHDT and CDR2 YNNKEL (reference sequence). CDR3 size: 13 residues. V was trimmed by 3 bases and J by 14 bases, leaving 14 bases between them.

This chain connects TRBV2 to TRBJ2-5; 7 bases line up with TRBD1. The CDR3 consists of 15 residues. The germline gives CDR1 SNHLY, CDR2 FYNNEI. The J segment lost 5 bases and the V segment lost 6 bases, leaving 12 bases of the junction unmatched. This chain's CDR3 is CASSSIGGEWETQYF. The DNA of the CDR3 is TGTGCCAGCAGCTCGATAGGGGGCGAATGGGAGACCCAGTACTTC.

The J gene is TRBJ2-7, the V gene TRBV20-1, with D tentatively TRBD2 (5 bases). V was clipped by 7 bases and J by 5 bases, with 18 bases between them. Germline CDR1 is DFQATT and CDR2 is SNEGSKA (reference sequence). This CDR3 region has 13 residues. CDR3 nucleotide sequence: TGCAGTGAAAGAGGGCAACCGTCCCACGAGCAGTACTTC. Translating gives CSERGQPSHEQYF.